Sequencing of this TCR beta chain was carried out in a study of Tregs in tolerant kidney transplant recipients. Study-level background: Mixed chimerism was transient after nonmyeloablative marrow transplants from related graft donors. Study-level findings and limits: Tolerant patients' donor-specific Tregs expanded beyond overall Tregs, suggesting antigen-driven growth. The most relevant donor-specific Treg TCRbeta repertoire apparently came from expansion with activated donor B cells.

Comment on this clone: Its target is not known. The sequenced fragment ends 3 residues before the CDR3 boundary, so the rest is inferred from the germline J gene.

Clones were sequenced by immunoSEQ multiplex PCR, and TCRdb holds only the in-frame ones, with some missing. The sample is made up of 25,000 to 35,000 clones, and the top ten hold about 8% of it. Unstimulated Tregs (CD4+CD25+CD127-) and CD4+CD25- non-Tregs were sorted from PBMCs. The CDR3 is 14 residues long. The germline gives CDR1 KGHSH, CDR2 LQKENI. V was trimmed by 0 bases and J by 5 bases, leaving 8 bases between them. The source of this sequence is a human donor who received a combined kidney and bone marrow transplant. The chain joins TRBV18 to TRBJ2-1; a weak D match, TRBD2 (5 bases). Here the sequenced sample was CD8+ T cells from blood, taken before the transplant. The sequenced part of the CDR3 DNA is TGTGCCAGCTCACCACCGACCGGGGACAATGAG. Translating gives CASSPPTGDNE. The complete CDR3 protein is CASSPPTGDNEQFF.